One sample yielded the 5 T cell receptor beta chains listed below, sequenced in a study of shared clonotypes between healthy human individuals. Generated by immunoSEQ multiplex PCR, the TCRdb table keeps only in-frame clones and is missing some. The sample gives 950,000 to 1,200,000 clones, approximately 80% of which show up once; approximately 0.9% is in the top ten. The sample taken for sequencing was memory CD4+ T cells from PBMCs. As for subset: CD45RA-negative fraction. These receptors originate from a man between 18 and 35 years old in good health. Some clones in this sample may be carry-over from other donors' samples.

This chain uses TRBV27 with TRBJ2-6, with D unresolved. CDR3 length: 18 residues. V was trimmed by 8 bases and J by 1 base, leaving 21 bases between them. Per germline, CDR1 MNHEY and CDR2 SMNVEV (reference sequence). CDR3: CASDPRTACWSGANVLTF. CDR3 nucleotides: TGTGCCAGCGACCCCCGAACAGCGTGCTGGTCTGGGGCCAACGTCCTGACTTTC.

The chain combines TRBV19 with TRBJ1-2; D is possibly TRBD1 (5 bases). Looked up from germline, CDR1 is LNHDA and CDR2 is SQIVND (reference sequence). The CDR3 spans 12 residues. Trimming removed 5 bases from V and 6 bases from J, with 10 bases in between. CDR3 loop: CASSPREDGYTF. CDR3 in DNA: TGTGCCAGTAGTCCCAGGGAGGATGGCTACACCTTC.

This chain connects TRBV28 to TRBJ2-7; tentatively, D is TRBD1 or TRBD2 (5 bases each). The CDR3 has 16 residues. Deletions cut 4 bases from V and 6 bases from J, with 22 bases between. Per germline, CDR1 MDHEN and CDR2 SYDVKM. The CDR3 nucleotides are TGTGCCAGCAGTTACGGGGTAGAGGGACCCAACGGCGAGCAGTACTTC. Its protein is CASSYGVEGPNGEQYF. Filled out from reference TRBV28 and TRBJ2-7, the complete variable domain reads DVKVTQSSRYLVKRTGEKVFLECVQDMDHENMFWYRQDPGLGLRLIYFSYDVKMKEKGDIPEGYSVSREKKERFSLILESASTNQTSMYLCASSYGVEGPNGEQYFGPGTRLTVT.

This clone was picked up one time. This chain joins TRBV11-2 and TRBJ1-1; weak D call: TRBD1 (6 bases). The CDR3 is made up of 16 amino acids. With 3 bases removed from V and 0 bases from J, the gap between germline ends came to 14 bases. Germline V lookup: CDR1 SGHAT, CDR2 FQNNGV. The CDR3 DNA reads as TGTGCCAGCAGCTTCCCTCGGGGGGGCATGAACACTGAAGCTTTCTTT. Translating it yields CASSFPRGGMNTEAFF. The complete variable domain, with remaining parts taken from reference TRBV11-2 and TRBJ1-1, reads EAGVAQSPRYKIIEKRQSVAFWCNPISGHATLYWYQQILGQGPKLLIQFQNNGVVDDSQLPKDRFSAERLKGVDSTLKIQPAKLEDSAVYLCASSFPRGGMNTEAFFGQGTRLTVV.

The rearrangement uses TRBV28 and TRBJ2-6, with 7 positions matching TRBD2. Germline V gene lookup returns CDR1 MDHEN and CDR2 SYDVKM. V was clipped by 6 bases and J by 0 bases; unmatched bases: 5. This CDR3 contains 16 residues. The CDR3 bases are TGTGCCAGCAGGGCGGGAGACACCTCTGGGGCCAACGTCCTGACTTTC. It codes for CASRAGDTSGANVLTF.